Sequencing of this T cell receptor (beta chain) was carried out in a study of a mutant IDH1 vaccine in newly diagnosed glioma (dated by TCRdb to the early 2020s). At the level of the whole study: Patients received eight vaccinations in weeks 1, 3, 5, 7, 11, 15, 19 and 23, corresponding to visits V03 through V10. Vaccination began 4-6 weeks after radiotherapy alone, or alongside temozolomide cycles in the chemotherapy-containing groups. Peripheral blood was collected at six visits: V03 (baseline), V05, V07, V10, V12 and V13. For exploratory analyses, longitudinal TCRB deep sequencing was carried out in around 26 treated patients wherever samples were available. Of the roughly 34 treated patients, approximately 60% were male and roughly 40% were female, and a mean age of roughly 41 years was recorded. Prior to enrollment, patients had been given standard therapy consisting of radiotherapy alone, temozolomide alone, or radiochemotherapy with temozolomide, with the combination given to most patients. General findings and caveats noted by the study authors: Vaccine-induced immune responses across multiple MHC alleles were detected in approximately 93% of patients. The authors stated that sample limitations prevented analyses of patient blood samples from being reproduced. Selection of PBMC samples for TCRB deep sequencing was based on availability. Changes in the top peripheral T cell clonotypes picked up by TCRB sequencing did not appear to be linked to pseudoprogression.

In the case of this clone: Its target antigen remains unknown. No base quality values were provided; no much bigger clone lies one nucleotide off.

In light of the paper, this sample's time point label describes: week 5, during vaccination. Every vaccine dose consisted of 300 ug of a 20-mer mutant IDH1 peptide in Montanide, administered subcutaneously together with topical imiquimod. The donors had newly diagnosed IDH1-mutant astrocytomas of WHO grade 3 or 4 that showed loss of nuclear ATRX. The samples were drawn from NOA16, a multicentre, single-arm, open-label phase I trial in Germany that tested a mutant IDH1 peptide vaccine in humans for the first time. Genomic DNA for TCRB sequencing was extracted from EDTA blood using the DNeasy Blood and Tissue Kit. The junction shows trimming of 0 bases on V and 0 bases on J, plus 12 bases between the germline ends. There are 16 amino acids in the CDR3, from cysteine to phenylalanine inclusive. Just CDR3 DNA is preserved here, 48 bases in frame from base 1. Sequences SGHRS (CDR1) and YFSETQ (CDR2) are obtained from the germline V gene.

To prepare the library, the immunoSEQ multiplex PCR assay was applied. Following the manufacturer's protocol, the hsTCRB Kit was used to amplify rearranged TCR beta chain sequences. TCRB libraries were sequenced on an Illumina MiSeq. The authors' pipeline ran thus. The proprietary platform of the kit vendor was used for demultiplexing, trimming and gene mapping. TCRdb provides this immuneACCESS table in a form limited to in-frame rearrangements. Some clones are lacking; in checked studies, under half of them reflect an unresolved V gene, and why the rest are absent is not known. The D gene and trimming were derived from the DNA, and the V and J assignments and clone size from that table. Within this sample are 70,000 to 100,000 clones, with around nine tenths of them counted one time only. The ten top clones hold under 0.6% of the sample.

The receptor's source is a woman aged 45-65 years with glioma. The rearranged segments are TRBV5-1 and TRBJ1-1; TRBD1 is perhaps the D gene, given 6 matching bases. The sample in question was PBMCs, obtained from a glioma patient whose treatment included an IDH1 peptide vaccine. The base sequence is TGCGCCAGCAGCTTGGCTCAGGGGTCTATGAACACTGAAGCTTTCTTT. Its protein product is CASSLAQGSMNTEAFF. The entire variable domain, with the stretches around the CDR3 drawn from the reference TRBV5-1 and TRBJ1-1 proteins, is KAGVTQTPRYLIKTRGQQVTLSCSPISGHRSVSWYQQTPGQGLQFLFEYFSETQRNKGNFPGRFSGRQFSNSRSEMNVSTLELGDSALYLCASSLAQGSMNTEAFFGQGTRLTVV.